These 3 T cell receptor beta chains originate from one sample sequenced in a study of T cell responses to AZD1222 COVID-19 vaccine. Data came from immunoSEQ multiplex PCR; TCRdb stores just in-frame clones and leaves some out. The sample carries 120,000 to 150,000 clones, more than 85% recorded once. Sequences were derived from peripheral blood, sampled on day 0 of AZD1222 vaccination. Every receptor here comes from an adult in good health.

CDR3 sequence: CASSEMGNGYTF. DNA of the CDR3: TGTGCCAGCAGTGAGATGGGGAATGGCTACACCTTC. J is TRBJ1-2 and V is TRBV2; D not resolved. Germline CDR1 reads SNHLY; CDR2 reads FYNNEI. The CDR3 extends over 12 amino acids. V lost 3 bases and J 6 bases, leaving 8 bases between the germline ends.

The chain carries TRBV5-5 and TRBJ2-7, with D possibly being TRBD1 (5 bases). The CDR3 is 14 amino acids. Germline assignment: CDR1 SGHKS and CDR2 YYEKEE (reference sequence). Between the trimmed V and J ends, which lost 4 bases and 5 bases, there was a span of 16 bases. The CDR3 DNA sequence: TGTGCCAGCAGCCCCAACCCCCAGGGCCACGAGCAGTACTTC. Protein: CASSPNPQGHEQYF.

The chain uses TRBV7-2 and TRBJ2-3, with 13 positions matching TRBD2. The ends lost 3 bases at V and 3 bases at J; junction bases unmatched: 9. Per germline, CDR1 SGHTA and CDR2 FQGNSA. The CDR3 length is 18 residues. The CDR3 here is CASSLRLAGGLGTDTQYF. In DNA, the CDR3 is TGTGCCAGCAGCTTGCGACTAGCGGGGGGCCTAGGGACAGATACGCAGTATTTT.